This entry lists 10 T cell receptor beta chains sequenced from one sample in a study of blood T cell repertoires in COVID-19. Here immunoSEQ multiplex PCR was the method, and the copy in TCRdb shows in-frame clones only, minus some. The table includes some 150,000 clones, roughly 84% detected once. The sample taken for sequencing was PBMCs or T cells enriched from blood (not recorded which). The receptor source for this set is a woman aged 45-59 years who had been exposed to COVID-19.

The rearrangement joins TRBV7-6 to TRBJ2-3; TRBD1 agrees at 10 bases. The CDR3 is 16 residues long. The junction had 5 bases not matched to a gene; V was cut back by 5 bases and J by 0 bases. CDR1 SGHVS and CDR2 FNYEAQ come from the germline V gene. The CDR3 sequence: CASSLGTGDSTDTQYF. The CDR3 DNA reads as TGTGCCAGCAGCCTCGGGACAGGGGATAGCACAGATACGCAGTATTTT.

This clone was observed once. V and J are TRBV6-1 and TRBJ2-3; the match to TRBD1 covers 11 bases. The CDR3 has 15 residues. Germline assignment: CDR1 MNHNS and CDR2 SASEGT. Trimming cost V 6 bases and J 6 bases; bases outside gene matches: 8. CDR3 nucleotide sequence: TGTGCCAGCAGGCCTGGACAGGGGGCAGGGGATACGCAGTATTTT. Encoded protein: CASRPGQGAGDTQYF.

The chain recombines TRBV11-2 with TRBJ2-2; 8 positions match TRBD2. The V gene end was trimmed by 4 bases and the J gene end by 5 bases; junction bases not matched to a gene: 6. The germline V gene encodes CDR1 SGHAT and CDR2 FQNNGV. The CDR3 runs 15 residues. The chain's CDR3 is CASSWQRGQTGELFF. DNA of the CDR3: TGTGCCAGCAGCTGGCAGCGGGGGCAGACCGGGGAGCTGTTTTTT.

V usage is TRBV7-2 and J usage is TRBJ2-7; D not resolved. CDR1 is SGHTA and CDR2 is FQGNSA in the germline V gene. The CDR3 extends over 14 amino acids. V dropped 3 bases and J dropped 5 bases, with 14 bases sitting between them. CDR3 protein: CASSFGRLGDEQYF. The CDR3 DNA is TGTGCCAGCAGCTTCGGCCGGCTAGGAGACGAGCAGTACTTC.

The rearrangement joins TRBV28 to TRBJ2-1; 8 bases fit TRBD2. Germline CDR1 reads MDHEN; CDR2 reads SYDVKM. With V trimmed by 3 bases and J by 3 bases, 7 bases remained unmatched. The CDR3 covers 16 residues. DNA of the CDR3: TGTGCCAGCAGTTTCTTCCCGGGACTAGGCTACAATGAGCAGTTCTTC. It is translated as CASSFFPGLGYNEQFF.

The chain is built from TRBV7-6 and TRBJ2-7; 9 bases line up with TRBD2. The CDR3 is 15 residues long. Germline loops: CDR1 SGHVS, CDR2 FNYEAQ. J lost 7 bases, V lost 1 base, and 8 bases had no gene match. This CDR3 is CASSLGAGGPWEQYF. The CDR3 DNA is TGTGCCAGCAGCTTAGGGGCGGGAGGGCCGTGGGAGCAGTACTTC.

The V call is TRBV20-1, the J call TRBJ2-1; D not resolved. Trimming took off 3 bases at V and 3 bases at J, with 3 bases between the two ends. The CDR3 totals 11 residues. The germline gives CDR1 DFQATT, CDR2 SNEGSKA (reference sequence). CDR3 amino acids: CSASLYNEQFF. The CDR3 DNA follows: TGCAGTGCTAGTCTCTACAATGAGCAGTTCTTC.

In DNA form, the CDR3 reads TGCGCCAGCAGCCCGGACAGGGCCCAAAGGAGGGGCTACACCTTC. Translating it yields CASSPDRAQRRGYTF. The V call is TRBV5-1, the J call TRBJ1-2; 8 bases are shared with TRBD1. Germline V CDR1 and CDR2: SGHRS, YFSETQ. The CDR3 contains 15 residues. V lost 4 bases, J lost 8 bases, and 13 bases stayed unmatched. The full variable domain, with the rest looked up from reference TRBV5-1 and TRBJ1-2, is KAGVTQTPRYLIKTRGQQVTLSCSPISGHRSVSWYQQTPGQGLQFLFEYFSETQRNKGNFPGRFSGRQFSNSRSEMNVSTLELGDSALYLCASSPDRAQRRGYTFGSGTRLTVV.

V usage is TRBV27 and J usage is TRBJ2-1; TRBD2 is a possible D gene (6 bases). The CDR3 has 10 amino acids. Germline V gene lookup returns CDR1 MNHEY and CDR2 SMNVEV (reference sequence). With 8 bases removed from V and 10 bases from J, the gap between germline ends came to 9 bases. CDR3 protein: CASRGKEQFF. The CDR3, as DNA: TGTGCCAGCCGGGGGAAGGAGCAGTTCTTC.

The V gene is TRBV6-4, the J gene TRBJ2-2; no reliable D call. Germline V gene data show CDR1 as MRHNA and CDR2 as SNTAGT. The CDR3 sequence is 14 residues long. Trimming shortened V by 4 bases and J by 4 bases, and 10 bases separated the two germline ends. The DNA for the CDR3 is TGTGCCAGCAGTGTACACGATTCCACCGGGGAGCTGTTTTTT. Its protein is CASSVHDSTGELFF.